This T cell receptor (beta chain) was documented in a study of blood T cell repertoires in COVID-19 (TCRdb year 2020). Notes on the research overall: Collaborator samples came from the United States, Italy and Spain and covered acute and convalescent phases of COVID-19. The prospective study material was composed of cDNA or gDNA derived from T cells, B-cell-depleted T cells, or PBMCs. Deeply sampled blood TCRbeta repertoires from subjects exposed to, actively infected with, or recovered from COVID-19 were included in the dataset. The repertoires were made available in a free public database intended to serve as a resource for research on the immune response to SARS-CoV-2. Samples were obtained from the ongoing ImmuneRACE study (first 160 participants) and from 1,254 subjects provided by 6 global collaborators. Nearly every sample came with metadata listing a de-identified subject ID, COVID-19 status, age in years and sex. Where available, HLA class I and class II types were taken from metadata supplied by the sample provider and were not determined by assay-based typing. Study-wide findings and limitations: How much clinical and demographic metadata was included differed by source and by participant, and the metadata was provided uncurated.

To note about this clone: The target of this receptor is not known. Qualities for individual bases were not recorded, and no much larger clone is one base off.

Collaborating institutions collected whole blood in K2EDTA tubes following their own protocols. For TCRbeta analysis, collaborator samples were shipped as frozen whole blood, as isolated PBMCs, or as DNA extracted from either sample type. TCRbeta CDR3 regions were amplified from genomic DNA using the immunoSEQ Assay, a bias-controlled multiplex PCR. On the study's bioinformatics: Within the assay, amplification of reference gene primers was used to estimate how many nucleated cells each sample contained. To quantify the absolute abundance of each unique TCRbeta CDR3 rearrangement, sequence reads were collapsed and filtered. For each sample, productive Simpson clonality was calculated by taking the square root of Simpson's diversity index across productive rearrangements. TCRdb retrieved this table from immuneACCESS and kept in-frame rearrangements only. Not all clones are present; in checked studies, unresolved V genes account for under half, and no reason is known for the remainder. Clone size and V and J calls were adopted from that table, with D and trimming inferred from the DNA. The sample yields about 270,000 clones; 84% were counted once. Clones ranked in the top ten supply less than 10% of the sample.

V was cut back by 2 bases and J by 10 bases, leaving a gap of 9 bases between them. From cysteine to phenylalanine, the CDR3 is 12 amino acids long. Only the CDR3 part of the read is kept: 36 bases, read in frame from the first base. The germline V gene supplies CDR1 SGHTA and CDR2 FQGTGA. The sequence derives from a human donor in a cohort sampled during active COVID-19. The V gene is TRBV7-3 and the J gene is TRBJ2-1; the D gene lacks a confident call. Sequenced input: peripheral blood. CDR3 region: CASSLRGREQFF. The sequence in DNA is TGTGCCAGCAGCTTACGAGGTCGCGAGCAGTTCTTC.